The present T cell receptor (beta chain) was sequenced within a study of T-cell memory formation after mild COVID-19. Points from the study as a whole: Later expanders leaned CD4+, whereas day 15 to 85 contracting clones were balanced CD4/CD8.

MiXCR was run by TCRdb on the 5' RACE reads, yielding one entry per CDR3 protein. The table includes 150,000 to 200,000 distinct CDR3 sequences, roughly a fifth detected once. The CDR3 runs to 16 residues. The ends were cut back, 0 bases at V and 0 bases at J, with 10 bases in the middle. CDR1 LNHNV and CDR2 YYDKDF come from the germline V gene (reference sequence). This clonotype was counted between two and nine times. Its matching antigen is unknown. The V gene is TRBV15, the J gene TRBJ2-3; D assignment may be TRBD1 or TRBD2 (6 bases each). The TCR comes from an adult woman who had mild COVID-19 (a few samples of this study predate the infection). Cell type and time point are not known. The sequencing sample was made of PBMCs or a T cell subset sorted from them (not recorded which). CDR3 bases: TGTGCCACCAGCAGAGAGAAGGGGGGAAGCACAGATACGCAGTATTTT. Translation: CATSREKGGSTDTQYF.